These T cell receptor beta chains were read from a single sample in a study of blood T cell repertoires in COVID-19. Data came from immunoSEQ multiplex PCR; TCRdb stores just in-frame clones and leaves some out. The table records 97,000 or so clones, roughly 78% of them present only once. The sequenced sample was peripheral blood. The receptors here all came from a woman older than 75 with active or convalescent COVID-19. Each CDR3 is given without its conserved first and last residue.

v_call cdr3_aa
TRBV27 ASSSITGFYGYT
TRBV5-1 ASSTTGGSGNTIY
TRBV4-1 ASSQDPGQGVYEQY
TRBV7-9 ASSYYSGEDYGYT
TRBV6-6 ASSLTGGYGYT
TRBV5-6 ASSLGPLPGNTIY
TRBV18 ASSSLAGGPDKNIQY
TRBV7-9 ASSLDPGTSGSKQY
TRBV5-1 ASSKIKSSGRYTGELF
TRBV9 ASSRGTSGRYNEQF
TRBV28 ASTYRDRPNYGYT
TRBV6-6 ASSYPGGGTGNTIY
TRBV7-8 ASSSMGTAGNTIY
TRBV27 ASSARDRFSGNTIY
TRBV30 AWDHGLAGPETQY
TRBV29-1 SVGVGQGNEKLF
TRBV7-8 ASSVGLAGNEQF
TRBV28 ASSSTGGEGFAETQY
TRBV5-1 ASSLWAGSTDTQY
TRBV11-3 ASSHRTSGKEETQY
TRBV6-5 ASSLTENYGYT
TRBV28 ASSPTGLLETQY
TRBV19 ASSSPRGGTDTQY
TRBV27 ASSFSGTTETQY
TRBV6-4 ASRRAGVNTGELF
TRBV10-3 AISAITGGGTEAF
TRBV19 ASSIQDSHGYT
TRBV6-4 ASSAARGFADTQY
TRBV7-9 ASSLGRGNTEAF
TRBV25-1 ASSEGGDNYGYT
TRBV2 ASSELTVEEKLF
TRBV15 ATSKGDRGLEQY
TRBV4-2 ASSQEPQRRDEKLF
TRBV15 ATSLGQTLYEQY
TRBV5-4 ASSSYTSSGANVLT
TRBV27 ASGRDSYDEQF
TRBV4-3 ASSQVVAGLYNEQF